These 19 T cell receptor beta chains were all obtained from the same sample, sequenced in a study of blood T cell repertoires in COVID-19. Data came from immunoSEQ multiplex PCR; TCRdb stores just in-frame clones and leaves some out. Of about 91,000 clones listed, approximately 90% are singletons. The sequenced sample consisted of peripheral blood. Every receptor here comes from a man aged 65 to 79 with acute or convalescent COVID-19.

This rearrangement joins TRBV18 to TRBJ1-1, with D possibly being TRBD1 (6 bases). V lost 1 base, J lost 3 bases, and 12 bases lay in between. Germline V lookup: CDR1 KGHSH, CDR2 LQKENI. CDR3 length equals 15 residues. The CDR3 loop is CASSPRGQLDTEAFF. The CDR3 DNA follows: TGTGCCAGCTCACCACGGGGGCAGTTGGACACTGAAGCTTTCTTT.

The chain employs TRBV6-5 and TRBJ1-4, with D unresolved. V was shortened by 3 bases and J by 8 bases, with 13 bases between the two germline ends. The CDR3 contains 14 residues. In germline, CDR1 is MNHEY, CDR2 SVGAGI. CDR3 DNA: TGTGCCAGCAGTTATTCTCCGAACGGGGAAAAACTGTTTTTT. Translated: CASSYSPNGEKLFF.

CDR3 nucleotide sequence: TGTGCCAGCAGCCATCGGGACAGTCACTCACCCCTCCACTTT. Translated, it gives CASSHRDSHSPLHF. The gene calls are TRBV3-1 (or the pseudogene TRBV3-2) and TRBJ1-6; 7 bases fit TRBD1. The CDR3 runs 14 residues. Per germline, CDR1 LGHDT and CDR2 YNNKEL (reference sequence). V shed 3 bases, J shed 10 bases, and the junction held 6 bases outside the gene matches.

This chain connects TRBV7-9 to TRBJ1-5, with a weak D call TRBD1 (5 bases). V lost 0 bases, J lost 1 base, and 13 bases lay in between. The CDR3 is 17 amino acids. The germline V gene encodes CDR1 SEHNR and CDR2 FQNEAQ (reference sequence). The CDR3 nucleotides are TGTGCCAGCAGCTTAGCGGCAACAGGAGGGAGCAATCAGCCCCAGCATTTT. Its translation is CASSLAATGGSNQPQHF.

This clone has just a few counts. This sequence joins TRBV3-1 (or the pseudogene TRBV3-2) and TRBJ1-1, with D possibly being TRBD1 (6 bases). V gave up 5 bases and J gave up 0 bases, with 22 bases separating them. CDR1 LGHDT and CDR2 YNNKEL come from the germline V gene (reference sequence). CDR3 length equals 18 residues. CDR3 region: CASSRLQGLRAMNTEAFF. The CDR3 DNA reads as TGTGCCAGCAGCAGATTACAGGGCCTGAGGGCCATGAACACTGAAGCTTTCTTT.

The chain's CDR3 is CAWSASYSGKNTEAFF. Written as DNA, the CDR3 is TGTGCCTGGAGCGCATCCTACTCAGGAAAGAACACTGAAGCTTTCTTT. This sequence joins TRBV30 and TRBJ1-1; D unclear. The CDR3 spans 16 residues. V was clipped by 3 bases and J by 1 base, with 18 bases between them. From germline, CDR1 is GTSNPN and CDR2 SVGIG (reference sequence).

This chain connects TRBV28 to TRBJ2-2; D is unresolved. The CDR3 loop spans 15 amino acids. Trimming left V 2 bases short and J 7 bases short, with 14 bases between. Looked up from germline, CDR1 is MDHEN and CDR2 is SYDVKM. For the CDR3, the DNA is TGTGCCAGCAGTTTAAACCCGGTAATGAGCGGGGAGCTGTTTTTT. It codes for CASSLNPVMSGELFF.

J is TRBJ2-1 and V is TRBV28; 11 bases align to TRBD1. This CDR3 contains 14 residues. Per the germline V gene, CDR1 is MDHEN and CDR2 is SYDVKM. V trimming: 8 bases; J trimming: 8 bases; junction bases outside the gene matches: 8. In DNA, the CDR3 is TGTGCCAGCTGCGGACAGGGGGCGAAAGATGAGCAGTTCTTC. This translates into CASCGQGAKDEQFF.

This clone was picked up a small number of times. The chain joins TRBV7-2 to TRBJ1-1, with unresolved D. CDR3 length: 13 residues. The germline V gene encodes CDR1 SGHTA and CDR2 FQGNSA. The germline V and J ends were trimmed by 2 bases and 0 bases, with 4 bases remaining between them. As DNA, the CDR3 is TGTGCCAGCAGCTTACAGATGAACACTGAAGCTTTCTTT. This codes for CASSLQMNTEAFF.

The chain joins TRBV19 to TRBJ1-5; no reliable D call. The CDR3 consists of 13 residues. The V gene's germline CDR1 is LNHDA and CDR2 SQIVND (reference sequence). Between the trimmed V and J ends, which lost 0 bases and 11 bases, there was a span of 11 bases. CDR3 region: CASSIDVVGAQHF. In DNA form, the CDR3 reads TGTGCCAGTAGTATAGATGTGGTGGGAGCCCAGCATTTT.

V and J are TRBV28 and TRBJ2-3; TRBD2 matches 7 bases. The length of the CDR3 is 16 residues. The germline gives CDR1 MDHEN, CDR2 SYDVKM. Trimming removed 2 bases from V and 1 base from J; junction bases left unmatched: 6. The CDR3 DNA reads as TGTGCCAGCAGTTTAGCTGGCGGGGGAGGCACAGATACGCAGTATTTT. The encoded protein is CASSLAGGGGTDTQYF.

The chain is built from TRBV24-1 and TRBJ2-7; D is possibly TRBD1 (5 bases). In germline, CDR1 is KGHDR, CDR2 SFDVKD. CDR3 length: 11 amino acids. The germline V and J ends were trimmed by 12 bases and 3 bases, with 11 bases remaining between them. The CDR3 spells CASEQVYEQYV. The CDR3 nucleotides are TGTGCCTCGGAACAGGTCTACGAGCAGTACGTC.

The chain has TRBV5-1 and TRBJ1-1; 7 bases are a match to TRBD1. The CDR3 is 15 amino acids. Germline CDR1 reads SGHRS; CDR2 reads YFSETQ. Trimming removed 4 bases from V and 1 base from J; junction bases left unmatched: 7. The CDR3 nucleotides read TGCGCCAGCAGCCCCTCGGGACAGTCGAACACTGAAGCTTTCTTT. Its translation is CASSPSGQSNTEAFF.

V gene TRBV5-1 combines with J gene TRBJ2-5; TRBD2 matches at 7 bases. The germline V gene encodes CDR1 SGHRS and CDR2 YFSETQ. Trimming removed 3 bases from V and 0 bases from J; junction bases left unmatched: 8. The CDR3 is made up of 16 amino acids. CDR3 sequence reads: CASSWRLAENQETQYF. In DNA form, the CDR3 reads TGCGCCAGCAGCTGGCGACTAGCCGAAAACCAAGAGACCCAGTACTTC.

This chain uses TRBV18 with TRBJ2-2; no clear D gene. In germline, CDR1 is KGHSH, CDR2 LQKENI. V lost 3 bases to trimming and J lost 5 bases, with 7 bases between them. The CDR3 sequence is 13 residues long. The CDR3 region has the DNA TGTGCCAGCTCACCTTCCCTGACCGGGGAGCTGTTTTTT. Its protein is CASSPSLTGELFF.

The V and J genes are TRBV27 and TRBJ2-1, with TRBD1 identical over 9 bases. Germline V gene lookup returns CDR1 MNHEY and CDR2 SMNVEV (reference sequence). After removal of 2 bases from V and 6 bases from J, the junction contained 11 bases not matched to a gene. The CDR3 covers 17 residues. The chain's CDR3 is CASSLGNRGRPSNEQFF. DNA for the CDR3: TGTGCCAGCAGTTTAGGAAACAGGGGGCGGCCCTCCAATGAGCAGTTCTTC.

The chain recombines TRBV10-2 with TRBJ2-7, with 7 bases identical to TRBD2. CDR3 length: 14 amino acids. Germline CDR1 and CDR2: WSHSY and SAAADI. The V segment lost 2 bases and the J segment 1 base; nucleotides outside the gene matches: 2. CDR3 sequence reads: CASSEIGGSYEQYF. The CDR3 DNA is TGCGCCAGCAGTGAGATCGGGGGGTCCTACGAGCAGTACTTC.

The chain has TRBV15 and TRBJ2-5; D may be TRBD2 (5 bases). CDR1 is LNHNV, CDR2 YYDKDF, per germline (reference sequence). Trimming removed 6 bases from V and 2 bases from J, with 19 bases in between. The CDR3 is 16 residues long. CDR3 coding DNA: TGTGCCACCAGTACAGAGGCCGGGGAGTTTCAAGAGACCCAGTACTTC. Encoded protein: CATSTEAGEFQETQYF. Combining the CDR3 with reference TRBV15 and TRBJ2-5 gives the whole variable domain DAMVIQNPRYQVTQFGKPVTLSCSQTLNHNVMYWYQQKSSQAPKLLFHYYDKDFNNEADTPDNFQSRRPNTSFCFLDIRSPGLGDTAMYLCATSTEAGEFQETQYFGPGTRLLVL.

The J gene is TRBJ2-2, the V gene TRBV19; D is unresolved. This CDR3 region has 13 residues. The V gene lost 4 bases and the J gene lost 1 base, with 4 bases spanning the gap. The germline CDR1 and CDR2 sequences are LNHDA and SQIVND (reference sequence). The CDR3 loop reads CASSRVNTGELFF. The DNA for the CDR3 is TGTGCCAGTAGTAGAGTGAACACCGGGGAGCTGTTTTTT.